This TCR beta chain is drawn from a study of a mutant IDH1 vaccine in newly diagnosed glioma. Overall study context: Patients were pretreated with radiotherapy, temozolomide, or both, mostly both. General study points: Vaccine-induced responses were seen in under 95% of patients, spanning several MHC alleles.

Time point meaning: baseline, week 1 (first vaccination visit). Treatment defined: pre-vaccination baseline after standard-of-care therapy. New astrocytomas of WHO grade 3 or 4 that were IDH1-mutant and ATRX-lost were found in the donors. TCRdb's copy holds only in-frame clones and misses some; the assay was immunoSEQ multiplex PCR. The sample lists 30,000 to 40,000 clones, about 80% occurring once. Remarks on this clone: Antigen unknown.

Germline trimming cut 10 bases from V and 2 bases from J; bases unmatched to any gene: 6. CDR3 length: 14 amino acids. Germline lookup yields CDR1 ENHRY and CDR2 SYGVKD. J is TRBJ2-2 and V is TRBV10-3; 8 nucleotides line up with TRBD1. The sequence was collected from a man over 45 with glioma. Some clones in this sample may be carry-over from other donors' samples. Sequences were derived from peripheral blood mononuclear cells (PBMCs), sampled from a glioma patient treated with radiotherapy, temozolomide or both. The CDR3 DNA reads as TGTGCCAGCGGACAGGGCCTCAACACCGGGGAGCTGTTTTTT. The encoded protein is CASGQGLNTGELFF.